A selection of T cell receptor beta chains follows, all from one sample in a study of immune evolution from preneoplasia to lung adenocarcinoma. The data were produced by immunoSEQ multiplex PCR, yet TCRdb's version contains in-frame clones alone and is incomplete. The sample contains roughly 4,800 clones, just under 85% of which appear only once. Sequenced sample: FFPE adjacent normal lung tissue. The origin of the receptors is a donor aged 70 or older with lung adenocarcinoma. The CDR3 runs from the conserved cysteine through the conserved F or W. D genes are given only for firm matches. Clone size appears in some rows only: once, few, many, or a class for an expanded clone.

v_call	j_call	clone_size	d_call	cdr3_nt	cdr3_aa
TRBV29-1	TRBJ2-5	NA	NA	TGCAGCGTTGATCGGGGGAGACAAGAGACCCAGTACTTC	CSVDRGRQETQYF
TRBV30	TRBJ1-1	NA	NA	TGTGCCTGGAGTGTAAATGGAGGGACTGAAGCTTTCTTT	CAWSVNGGTEAFF
TRBV6-5	TRBJ2-5	NA	TRBD1	TGTGCCAGCAGTACAGGGGTAGAGACCCAGTACTTC	CASSTGVETQYF
TRBV28	TRBJ1-4	NA	TRBD1	TGTGCCAGCAGGGCTAACAGGGGCTTAGATGAAAAACTGTTTTTT	CASRANRGLDEKLFF
TRBV6-1	TRBJ1-1	NA	NA	TGTGCCAGCGGGAGGGAGACTGAAGCTTTCTTT	CASGRETEAFF
TRBV28	TRBJ2-5	NA	NA	TGTGCCAGCAGTGCCCTGACTTCTGGGGAGACCCAGTACTTC	CASSALTSGETQYF
TRBV20-1	TRBJ2-1	NA	NA	TGCAGTGCTAGATTTAGGACTGAGCAGTTCTTC	CSARFRTEQFF
TRBV6-5	TRBJ2-2	NA	NA	TGTGCCACCCGACAGTGGAACACCGGGGAACTGTTTTTT	CATRQWNTGELFF
TRBV5-6	TRBJ2-7	NA	NA	TGTGCCAGCACCATCACGGGGGTCTACGAGCAGTACTTC	CASTITGVYEQYF
TRBV7-9	TRBJ2-2	NA	TRBD2	TGTGCCAGCACCAAAACCGTAGCGGGAGCCGGGGAGCTGTTTTTT	CASTKTVAGAGELFF
TRBV30	TRBJ2-1	NA	NA	TGTGCCTGGAGGCACCCCTCCTACAATGAGCAGTTCTTC	CAWRHPSYNEQFF
TRBV7-2	TRBJ2-1	NA	TRBD2	TGTGCCAGCAGCTGGGGACTAGCGGAGCAGTTCTTC	CASSWGLAEQFF
TRBV10-3	TRBJ1-1	NA	NA	TGTGCCATCAGTGAGGAACTTATGGACACTGAAGCTTTCTTT	CAISEELMDTEAFF
TRBV7-3	TRBJ2-3	NA	NA	TGTGCCAGCAGCCGGAGACCTGGCACAGATACGCAGTATTTT	CASSRRPGTDTQYF
TRBV15	TRBJ1-1	NA	NA	TGTGCCACCAGCAGAGATTCAGGCAGTTTGATTGAAGCTTTCTTT	CATSRDSGSLIEAFF
TRBV6-1	TRBJ1-2	NA	NA	TGTGCCAGCAGTAACCACGGACAGTATGGCTACACCTTC	CASSNHGQYGYTF
TRBV7-2	TRBJ1-2	NA	NA	TGTGCCAGCAGCTTAGCGGGTTATGGCTACACCTTC	CASSLAGYGYTF
TRBV29-1	TRBJ1-1	NA	TRBD1	TGCAGCGCCATGACAGGGCTTAACACTGAAGCTTTCTTT	CSAMTGLNTEAFF
TRBV19	TRBJ2-3	NA	NA	TGTGCCAGTAAGGGCGGGACAGAGTCAGATACGCAGTATTTT	CASKGGTESDTQYF
TRBV5-4	TRBJ2-1	NA	NA	TGTGCCAGCAGCTTGGGAACTAGCAAAAACAATGAGCAGTTCTTC	CASSLGTSKNNEQFF
TRBV5-1	TRBJ2-7	NA	TRBD1	TGCGCCAGCAGCGAGGACAGGGTGATGAACTTC	CASSEDRVMNF
TRBV18	TRBJ1-2	NA	NA	TGTGCCAGCTCACCACCGATGACAGCGTCGGGCTATGGCTACACCTTC	CASSPPMTASGYGYTF
TRBV2	TRBJ1-2	NA	TRBD1	TGTGCCAGCACCCGACAGGGCCTCTATGGCTACACCTTC	CASTRQGLYGYTF
TRBV28	TRBJ1-2	NA	NA	TGTGCCAGCAGCGGGCTAGGGGGGATGGGGAACTATGGCTACACCTTC	CASSGLGGMGNYGYTF
TRBV5-6	TRBJ1-3	NA	NA	TGTGCCAGCAGCAGGTGGGACGGACGGAGCTCTGGAAACACCATATATTTT	CASSRWDGRSSGNTIYF
TRBV20-1	TRBJ1-1	NA	NA	TGCAGTGCCCAGGACCGGATTGAAGCTTTCTTT	CSAQDRIEAFF
TRBV30	TRBJ1-1	once	TRBD1	TGTGCCTCCTATTGGGGACAGGGGATGACTGAAGCTTTCTTT	CASYWGQGMTEAFF
TRBV29-1	TRBJ1-5	NA	NA	TGCAGCGTTGTGGACAACCCCAATCAGCCCCAGCATTTT	CSVVDNPNQPQHF
TRBV28	TRBJ1-1	NA	TRBD1	TGTGCCAGCAGTTTCGGACAGGCGAACCAATACACTGAAGCTTTCTTT	CASSFGQANQYTEAFF
TRBV2	TRBJ2-1	NA	NA	TGTGCCAGCAGGGGGTGGGCCTTCAATGAGCAGTTCTTC	CASRGWAFNEQFF
TRBV6-1	TRBJ2-7	NA	TRBD2	TGTGCCAGCAGTGATAGCGGGGGCTACGAGCAGTACTTC	CASSDSGGYEQYF
TRBV5-1	TRBJ2-2	NA	NA	TGCGCCAGCAGCTCGGCAGGGCACACCGGGGAGCTGTTTTTT	CASSSAGHTGELFF
TRBV18	TRBJ1-4	NA	NA	TGTGCCAGCTCAGTAGGGGGAAATGAAAAACTGTTTTTT	CASSVGGNEKLFF
TRBV18	TRBJ2-3	NA	TRBD2	TGTGCCAGCTCACAAATATGGACTAGCGGGAGCTTGGAGGATACGCAGTATTTT	CASSQIWTSGSLEDTQYF
TRBV10-2	TRBJ2-2	NA	TRBD1	TGCGCCAGCAGCCAAAAGGGGGCCACCGGGGAGCTGTTTTTT	CASSQKGATGELFF
TRBV5-1	TRBJ2-1	once	TRBD2	TGCGCCAGCAGCTTGGTGTGGGGGGGCAATGAGCAGTTCTTC	CASSLVWGGNEQFF
TRBV7-9	TRBJ1-1	NA	NA	TGTGCCAGCAGCTTAGATGGGACCGACGAAGCTTTCTTT	CASSLDGTDEAFF
TRBV6-6	TRBJ2-1	NA	TRBD2	TGTGCCAGCAGTCCGGGACTAGGGACTGAGCAGTTCTTC	CASSPGLGTEQFF
TRBV9	TRBJ2-7	once	TRBD1	TGTGCCAGCAGCGTAGGGTCGGGGACAGGGGCAAAAGAGCAGTACTTC	CASSVGSGTGAKEQYF
TRBV5-1	TRBJ1-1	NA	TRBD1	TGCGCCAGCAGCCAAAGGACAGGGGACGAAGCTTTCTTT	CASSQRTGDEAFF
TRBV29-1	TRBJ2-6	NA	NA	TGCAGCGTTGGAGTCTCTGGGGCCAACGTCCTGACTTTC	CSVGVSGANVLTF
TRBV30	TRBJ2-7	NA	TRBD1	TGTGCCTGGGACAGGGGAGGCGTCGAGCAGTACTTC	CAWDRGGVEQYF
TRBV28	TRBJ2-3	NA	TRBD2	TGTGCCAGCAGTTTCGCGGGAGTGGGCACAGATACGCAGTATTTT	CASSFAGVGTDTQYF
TRBV19	TRBJ1-5	NA	NA	TGTGCCAGTATCGGCAGGGGAGGCCAGCCCCAGCATTTT	CASIGRGGQPQHF
TRBV28	TRBJ2-5	NA	TRBD1	TGTGCCAGCAGTCCCTTGGGACAGGGCGTCGGAGAGACCCAGTACTTC	CASSPLGQGVGETQYF
TRBV6-1	TRBJ2-5	once	TRBD1	TGTGCCAGCGCAACAGGGGCCGGGGAGACCCAGTACTTC	CASATGAGETQYF
TRBV6-5	TRBJ2-7	NA	NA	TGTGCCAGCAGGCCGACAGGAAGCGGTGTCCCCGAGCAGTACTTC	CASRPTGSGVPEQYF
TRBV6-5	TRBJ2-3	NA	NA	TGTGCCAGCAGTTACTATTCAGGGTCAGATACGCAGTATTTT	CASSYYSGSDTQYF
TRBV30	TRBJ1-2	NA	TRBD1	TGTGCCGGGGACAGGGGATTCTATGGCTACACCTTC	CAGDRGFYGYTF
TRBV7-8	TRBJ2-1	NA	TRBD1	TGTGCCAGCATCCTAGGGAACCGGGACAGGGGCCGCAGTGAGCAGTTCTTC	CASILGNRDRGRSEQFF
TRBV5-5	TRBJ2-5	few	NA	TGTGCCAGCAGCTTGACACATCAAGAGACCCAGTACTTC	CASSLTHQETQYF
TRBV28	TRBJ1-3	few	NA	TGTGCCAGCAGTTTTAGGGGGGACTCTGGAAACACCATATATTTT	CASSFRGDSGNTIYF
TRBV5-1	TRBJ1-2	NA	NA	TGCGCCAGCAGCCTTTACGAGAACGATGGCTACACCTTC	CASSLYENDGYTF
TRBV29-1	TRBJ1-2	NA	TRBD1	TGCAGCGTTGGACAGGGGTCTAACTATGGCTACACCTTC	CSVGQGSNYGYTF